The sequence of this T cell receptor beta chain was determined in a study of blood T cell repertoires in COVID-19. Overall study context: The analysed material was cDNA or gDNA that came from T cells, B-cell-depleted T cells, or PBMCs.

Concerning this clone: This CDR3 is also generated by other DNA sequences in the sample.

Clones were sequenced by immunoSEQ multiplex PCR, and TCRdb holds only the in-frame ones, with some missing. The sample contains under 200,000 clones, roughly 80% of which appear only once. V shed 0 bases, J shed 3 bases, and the junction held 5 bases outside the gene matches. The CDR3 sequence is 15 residues long. The V gene's germline CDR1 is MGHRA and CDR2 YSYEKL. The J gene is TRBJ2-7, the V gene TRBV4-1; 7 bases map to TRBD2. The sequenced sample was peripheral blood. This sequence originates from a man in his 60s with active or convalescent COVID-19. CDR3 in amino acids: CASSQDPTGGYEQYF. DNA of the CDR3: TGCGCCAGCAGCCAAGATCCAACGGGAGGCTACGAGCAGTACTTC.